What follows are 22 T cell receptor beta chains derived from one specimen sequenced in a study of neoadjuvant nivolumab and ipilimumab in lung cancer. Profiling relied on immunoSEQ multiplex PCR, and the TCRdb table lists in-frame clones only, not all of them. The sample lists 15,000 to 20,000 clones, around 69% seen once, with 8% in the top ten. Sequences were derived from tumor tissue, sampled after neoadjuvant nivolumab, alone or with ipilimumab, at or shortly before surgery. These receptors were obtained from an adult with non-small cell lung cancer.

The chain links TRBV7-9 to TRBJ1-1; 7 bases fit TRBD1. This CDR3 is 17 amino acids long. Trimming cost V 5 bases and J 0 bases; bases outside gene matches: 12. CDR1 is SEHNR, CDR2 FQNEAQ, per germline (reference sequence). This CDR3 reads CASSILQGIGMNTEAFF. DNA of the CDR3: TGTGCCAGCAGCATACTACAGGGGATCGGCATGAACACTGAAGCTTTCTTT.

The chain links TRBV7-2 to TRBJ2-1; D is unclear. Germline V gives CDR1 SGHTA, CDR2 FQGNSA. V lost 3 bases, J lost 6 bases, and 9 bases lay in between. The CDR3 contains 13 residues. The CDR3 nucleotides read TGTGCCAGCAGCTTCGTCGGCCTCAATGAGCAGTTCTTC. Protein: CASSFVGLNEQFF.

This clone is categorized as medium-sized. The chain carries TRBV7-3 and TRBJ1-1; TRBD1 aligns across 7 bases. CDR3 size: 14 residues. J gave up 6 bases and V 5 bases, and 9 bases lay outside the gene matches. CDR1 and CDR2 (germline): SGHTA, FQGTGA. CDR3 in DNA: TGTGCCAGCAGCCGAAACAGGGGTGGGGCTGAAGCTTTCTTT. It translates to CASSRNRGGAEAFF.

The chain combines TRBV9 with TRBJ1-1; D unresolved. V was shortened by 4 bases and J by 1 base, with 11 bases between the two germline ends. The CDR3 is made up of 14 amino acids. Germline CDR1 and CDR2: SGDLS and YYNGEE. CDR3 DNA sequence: TGTGCCAGCAGCCTGTCGGGGTCGAACACTGAAGCTTTCTTT. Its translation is CASSLSGSNTEAFF. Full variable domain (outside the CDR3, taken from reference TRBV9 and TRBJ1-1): DSGVTQTPKHLITATGQRVTLRCSPRSGDLSVYWYQQSLDQGLQFLIQYYNGEERAKGNILERFSAQQFPDLHSELNLSSLELGDSALYFCASSLSGSNTEAFFGQGTRLTVV.

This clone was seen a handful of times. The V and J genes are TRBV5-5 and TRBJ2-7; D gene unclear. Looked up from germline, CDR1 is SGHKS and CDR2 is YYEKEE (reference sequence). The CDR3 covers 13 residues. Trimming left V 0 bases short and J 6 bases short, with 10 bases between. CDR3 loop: CASSLEGFGEQYF. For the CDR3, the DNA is TGTGCCAGCAGCTTGGAGGGTTTCGGCGAGCAGTACTTC.

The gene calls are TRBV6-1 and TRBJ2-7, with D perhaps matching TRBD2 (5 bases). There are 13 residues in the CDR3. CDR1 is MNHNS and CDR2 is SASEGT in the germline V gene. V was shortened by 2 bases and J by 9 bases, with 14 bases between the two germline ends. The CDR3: CASSEQALRGQYF. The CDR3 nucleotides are TGTGCCAGCAGTGAACAGGCTCTCCGGGGGCAGTACTTC.

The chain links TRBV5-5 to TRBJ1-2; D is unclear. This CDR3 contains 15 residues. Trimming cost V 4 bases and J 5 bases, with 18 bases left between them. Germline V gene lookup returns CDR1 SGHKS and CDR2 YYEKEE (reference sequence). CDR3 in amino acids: CASSPSWRATYGYTF. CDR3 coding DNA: TGTGCCAGCAGCCCCAGTTGGAGGGCAACATATGGCTACACCTTC.

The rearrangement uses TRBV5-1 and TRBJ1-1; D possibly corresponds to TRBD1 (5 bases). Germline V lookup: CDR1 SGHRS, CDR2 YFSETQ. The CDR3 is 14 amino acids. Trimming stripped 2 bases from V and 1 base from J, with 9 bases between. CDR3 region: CASSFDRGNTEAFF. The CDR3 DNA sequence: TGCGCCAGCAGCTTTGACAGAGGGAACACTGAAGCTTTCTTT.

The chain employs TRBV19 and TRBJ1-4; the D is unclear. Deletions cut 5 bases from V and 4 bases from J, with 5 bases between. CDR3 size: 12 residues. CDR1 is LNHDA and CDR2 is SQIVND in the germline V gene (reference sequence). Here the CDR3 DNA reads TGTGCCAGTAGTGAACTTAATGAAAAACTGTTTTTT. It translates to CASSELNEKLFF.

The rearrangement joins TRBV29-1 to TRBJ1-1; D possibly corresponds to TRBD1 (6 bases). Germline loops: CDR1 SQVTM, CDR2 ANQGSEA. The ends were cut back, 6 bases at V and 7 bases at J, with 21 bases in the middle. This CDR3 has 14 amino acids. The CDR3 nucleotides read TGCAGCGTGGAACCGCAGGGAGGGGGGGGTGAAGCTTTCTTT. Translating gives CSVEPQGGGGEAFF. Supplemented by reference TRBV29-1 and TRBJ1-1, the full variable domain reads SAVISQKPSRDICQRGTSLTIQCQVDSQVTMMFWYRQQPGQSLTLIATANQGSEATYESGFVIDKFPISRPNLTFSTLTVSNMSPEDSSIYLCSVEPQGGGGEAFFGQGTRLTVV.

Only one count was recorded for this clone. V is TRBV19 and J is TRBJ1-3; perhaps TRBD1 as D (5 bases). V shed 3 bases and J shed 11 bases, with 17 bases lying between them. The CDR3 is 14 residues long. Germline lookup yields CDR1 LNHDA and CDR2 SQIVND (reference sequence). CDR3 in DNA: TGTGCCAGTAGTATCAGGGAGGCCCGAGGAGCCATATATTTT. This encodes CASSIREARGAIYF. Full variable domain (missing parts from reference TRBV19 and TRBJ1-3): DGGITQSPKYLFRKEGQNVTLSCEQNLNHDAMYWYRQDPGQGLRLIYYSQIVNDFQKGDIAEGYSVSREKKESFPLTVTSAQKNPTAFYLCASSIREARGAIYFGEGSWLTVV.

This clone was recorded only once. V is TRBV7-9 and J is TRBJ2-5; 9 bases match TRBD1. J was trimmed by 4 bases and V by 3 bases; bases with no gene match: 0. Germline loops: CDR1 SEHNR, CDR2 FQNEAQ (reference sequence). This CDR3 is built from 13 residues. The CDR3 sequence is CASSLDRGETQYF. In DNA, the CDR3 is TGTGCCAGCAGCTTGGACAGGGGAGAGACCCAGTACTTC.

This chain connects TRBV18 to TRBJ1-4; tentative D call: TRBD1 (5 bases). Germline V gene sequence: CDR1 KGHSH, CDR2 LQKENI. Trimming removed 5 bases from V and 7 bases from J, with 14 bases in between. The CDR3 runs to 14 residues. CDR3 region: CASSWRGESEKLFF. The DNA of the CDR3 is TGTGCCAGCTCATGGAGAGGGGAGAGTGAAAAACTGTTTTTT.

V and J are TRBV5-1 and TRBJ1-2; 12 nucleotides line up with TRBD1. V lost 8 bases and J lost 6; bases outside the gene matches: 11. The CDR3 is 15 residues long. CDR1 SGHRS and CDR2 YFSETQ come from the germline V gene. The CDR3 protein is CASGTGGALLDGYTF. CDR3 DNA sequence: TGCGCCAGTGGGACAGGGGGCGCTTTACTAGATGGCTACACCTTC. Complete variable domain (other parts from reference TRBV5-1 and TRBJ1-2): KAGVTQTPRYLIKTRGQQVTLSCSPISGHRSVSWYQQTPGQGLQFLFEYFSETQRNKGNFPGRFSGRQFSNSRSEMNVSTLELGDSALYLCASGTGGALLDGYTFGSGTRLTVV.

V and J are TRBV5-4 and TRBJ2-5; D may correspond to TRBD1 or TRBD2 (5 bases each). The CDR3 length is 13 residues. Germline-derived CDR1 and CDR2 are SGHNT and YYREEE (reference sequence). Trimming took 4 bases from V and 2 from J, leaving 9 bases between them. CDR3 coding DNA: TGTGCCAGCAGCCCGGGGCTTCAAGAGACCCAGTACTTC. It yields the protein CASSPGLQETQYF.

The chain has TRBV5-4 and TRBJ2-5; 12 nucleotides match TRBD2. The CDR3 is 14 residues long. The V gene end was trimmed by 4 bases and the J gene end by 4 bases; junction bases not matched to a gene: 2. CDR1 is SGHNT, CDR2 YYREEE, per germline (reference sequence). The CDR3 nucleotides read TGTGCCAGCAGCACTAGCGGGGGGCGAGAGACCCAGTACTTC. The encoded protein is CASSTSGGRETQYF.

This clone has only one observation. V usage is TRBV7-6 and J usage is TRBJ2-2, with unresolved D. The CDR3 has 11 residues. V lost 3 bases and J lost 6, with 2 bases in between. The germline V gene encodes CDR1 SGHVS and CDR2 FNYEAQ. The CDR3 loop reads CASSFAGELFF. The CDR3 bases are TGTGCCAGCAGCTTTGCCGGGGAGCTGTTTTTT.

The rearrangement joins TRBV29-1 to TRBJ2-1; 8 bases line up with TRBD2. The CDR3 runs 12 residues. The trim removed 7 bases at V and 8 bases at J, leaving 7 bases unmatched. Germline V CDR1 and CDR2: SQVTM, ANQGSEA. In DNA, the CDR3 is TGCAGCGCCGGGACTAGTCTAGATGAGCAGTTCTTC. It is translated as CSAGTSLDEQFF.

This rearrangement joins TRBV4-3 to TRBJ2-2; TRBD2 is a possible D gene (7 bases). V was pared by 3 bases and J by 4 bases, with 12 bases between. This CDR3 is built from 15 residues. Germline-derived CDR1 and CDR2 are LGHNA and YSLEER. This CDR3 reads CASSQKGGFTGELFF. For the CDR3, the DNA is TGCGCCAGCAGCCAGAAGGGGGGGTTCACCGGGGAGCTGTTTTTT.

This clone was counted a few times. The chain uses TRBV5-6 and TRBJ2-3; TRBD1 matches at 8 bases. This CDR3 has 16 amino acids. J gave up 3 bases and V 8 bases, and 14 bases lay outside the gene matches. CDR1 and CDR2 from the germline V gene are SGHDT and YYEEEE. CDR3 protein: CASQNQGAFRTDTQYF. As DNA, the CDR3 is TGTGCCAGTCAAAACCAGGGGGCTTTTAGAACAGATACGCAGTATTTT.

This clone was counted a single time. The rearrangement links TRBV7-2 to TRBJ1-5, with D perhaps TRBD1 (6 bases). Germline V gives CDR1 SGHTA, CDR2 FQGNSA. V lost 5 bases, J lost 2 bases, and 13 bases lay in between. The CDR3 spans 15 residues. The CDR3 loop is CASSPWGQGNQPQHF. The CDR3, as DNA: TGTGCCAGCAGCCCGTGGGGACAAGGCAATCAGCCCCAGCATTTT. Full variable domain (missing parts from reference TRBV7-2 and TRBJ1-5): GAGVSQSPSNKVTEKGKDVELRCDPISGHTALYWYRQSLGQGLEFLIYFQGNSAPDKSGLPSDRFSAERTGGSVSTLTIQRTQQEDSAVYLCASSPWGQGNQPQHFGDGTRLSIL.

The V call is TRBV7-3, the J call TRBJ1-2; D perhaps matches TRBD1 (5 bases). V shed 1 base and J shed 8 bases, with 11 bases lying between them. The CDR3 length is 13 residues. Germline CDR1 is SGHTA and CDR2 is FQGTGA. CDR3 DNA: TGTGCCAGCAGCTTAAACAGGAGGGACGGCTACACCTTC. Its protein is CASSLNRRDGYTF.